This entry lists 21 T cell receptor beta chains sequenced from one sample in a study of control samples from healthy donors and cancer patients. Sequenced by immunoSEQ multiplex PCR; TCRdb stores in-frame clones only, minus some. The profile shows 45,000 or so clones, about 87% of them singletons. Sequencing input: PBMCs. The receptors were sampled from a woman aged 60-75 years with lung cancer.

The chain has TRBV2 and TRBJ2-7, with 7 bases matching TRBD2. Germline assignment: CDR1 SNHLY and CDR2 FYNNEI. V lost 4 bases to trimming and J lost 5 bases; unmatched junction nucleotides: 8. This CDR3 spans 14 amino acids. The CDR3 sequence: CASSVGGSFDEQYF. The CDR3 DNA is TGTGCCAGCAGTGTTGGCGGGAGTTTCGACGAGCAGTACTTC.

This chain uses TRBV30 with TRBJ1-2; D not resolved. Germline CDR1 GTSNPN, CDR2 SVGIG (reference sequence). The CDR3 spans 13 residues. Between the trimmed V and J ends, which lost 2 bases and 4 bases, there was a span of 11 bases. The CDR3 DNA follows: TGTGCCTGGAGTCGGCGCCGGGGCTATGGCTACACCTTC. It translates to CAWSRRRGYGYTF.

V gene TRBV28 combines with J gene TRBJ2-2; D is unresolved. CDR1 and CDR2 (germline): MDHEN, SYDVKM. CDR3 length: 16 residues. Trimming shortened V by 2 bases and J by 6 bases, and 16 bases separated the two germline ends. The CDR3 sequence is CASSLTAGPLPGELFF. CDR3 bases: TGTGCCAGCAGTTTAACCGCAGGTCCCCTACCCGGGGAGCTGTTTTTT.

The rearrangement joins TRBV2 to TRBJ1-1, with D unresolved. The length of the CDR3 is 12 residues. Trimming shortened V by 1 base and J by 10 bases, and 10 bases separated the two germline ends. From germline, CDR1 is SNHLY and CDR2 FYNNEI. CDR3 sequence: CASSEVPALAFF. CDR3 DNA: TGTGCCAGCAGTGAAGTCCCCGCCTTAGCTTTCTTT.

The J gene is TRBJ2-7, the V gene TRBV7-2, with D tentatively TRBD2 (6 bases). Germline V gene sequence: CDR1 SGHTA, CDR2 FQGNSA. The CDR3 loop spans 13 amino acids. V was shortened by 1 base and J by 5 bases, with 9 bases between the two germline ends. The CDR3 reads CASSLVSGDEQYF. The CDR3, as DNA: TGTGCCAGCAGCTTAGTTTCGGGGGACGAGCAGTACTTC. The variable domain in full, completed from reference TRBV7-2 and TRBJ2-7, reads GAGVSQSPSNKVTEKGKDVELRCDPISGHTALYWYRQSLGQGLEFLIYFQGNSAPDKSGLPSDRFSAERTGGSVSTLTIQRTQQEDSAVYLCASSLVSGDEQYFGPGTRLTVT.

This chain uses TRBV5-1 with TRBJ2-7; TRBD1 might be the D (6 bases). The germline V gene has CDR1 SGHRS and CDR2 YFSETQ. Trimming took off 3 bases at V and 10 bases at J, with 23 bases between the two ends. The CDR3 runs 15 residues. The CDR3 DNA sequence: TGCGCCAGCAGCTCGACAGGTTTAATCGGGTTCGGACAGTACTTC. The encoded protein is CASSSTGLIGFGQYF.

V and J are TRBV5-1 and TRBJ1-2, with a possible D match to TRBD1 (5 bases). The CDR3 is made up of 12 amino acids. V was trimmed by 4 bases and J by 5 bases, leaving 9 bases between them. Looked up from germline, CDR1 is SGHRS and CDR2 is YFSETQ. The CDR3 sequence: CASSVGAYGYTF. CDR3 coding DNA: TGCGCCAGCAGCGTCGGGGCTTATGGCTACACCTTC.

The chain is built from TRBV9 and TRBJ2-1; 7 nucleotides align to TRBD2. The J segment lost 6 bases and the V segment lost 0 bases, leaving 9 bases of the junction unmatched. Germline-derived CDR1 and CDR2 are SGDLS and YYNGEE. The CDR3 runs 16 residues. The CDR3 nucleotides are TGTGCCAGCAGCGTAGTTGGGGAGGGCCAGGTCAATGAGCAGTTCTTC. It specifies CASSVVGEGQVNEQFF.

This clone was seen just once. The V gene is TRBV21-1, the J gene TRBJ1-2. TRBV21-1 is a known pseudogene. The CDR3 length is 15 residues. The CDR3 DNA sequence: TGTGCCAGCAGCAAGCGAGGCAGGCCCACGGCTGGCTACACCTTC. Its protein product is CASSKRGRPTAGYTF.

V usage is TRBV9 and J usage is TRBJ1-1; D possibly corresponds to TRBD1 (5 bases). This CDR3 is built from 12 residues. In germline, CDR1 is SGDLS, CDR2 YYNGEE. The germline V and J ends were trimmed by 4 bases and 8 bases, with 12 bases remaining between them. CDR3 nucleotide sequence: TGTGCCAGCAGCCCAGGGCGACCGGAAGCTTTCTTT. Encoded protein: CASSPGRPEAFF.

The rearrangement joins TRBV7-2 to TRBJ2-3, with a weak D call TRBD2 (5 bases). CDR1 SGHTA and CDR2 FQGNSA come from the germline V gene. CDR3 length equals 15 residues. Trimming left V 2 bases short and J 2 bases short, with 11 bases between. The CDR3 sequence is CASSLLRAPTDTQYF. Here the CDR3 DNA reads TGTGCCAGCAGCTTATTGCGGGCGCCCACAGATACGCAGTATTTT.

The chain recombines TRBV5-1 with TRBJ1-1; 7 bases match TRBD1. The CDR3 totals 14 residues. J was trimmed by 6 bases and V by 0 bases; bases with no gene match: 5. CDR1 and CDR2 from the germline V gene are SGHRS and YFSETQ. The CDR3 loop is CASSLGQGVAEAFF. The CDR3, as DNA: TGCGCCAGCAGCTTGGGTCAGGGGGTCGCTGAAGCTTTCTTT.

This clone was seen a few times. The CDR3 DNA reads as TGTGCCAGCAGCTTAGATTGGGGCAAGGGAGATCAGCCCCAGCATTTT. Translated: CASSLDWGKGDQPQHF. The chain has TRBV7-9 and TRBJ1-5; D may be TRBD1 (5 bases). Per the germline V gene, CDR1 is SEHNR and CDR2 is FQNEAQ (reference sequence). CDR3 length: 16 amino acids. Trimming stripped 1 base from V and 5 bases from J, with 15 bases between.

The CDR3 region has the DNA TGTGCCAGCAGCCAAGATATCAGGGGGATTCGAGAAAAACTGTTTTTT. It codes for CASSQDIRGIREKLFF. The chain carries TRBV3-1 (or the pseudogene TRBV3-2) and TRBJ1-4; 7 bases are shared with TRBD1. The CDR3 is 16 amino acids. Germline lookup yields CDR1 LGHDT and CDR2 YNNKEL (reference sequence). The V segment lost 0 bases and the J segment 8 bases; nucleotides outside the gene matches: 9.

The CDR3 loop reads CASSWDRRNEQFF. CDR3 in DNA: TGTGCCAGCAGCTGGGACAGGCGAAATGAGCAGTTCTTC. The J gene is TRBJ2-1, the V gene TRBV11-2, with 8 bases matching TRBD1. V dropped 4 bases and J dropped 7; count of bases not matched to a gene: 3. This CDR3 region has 13 residues. CDR1 and CDR2 from the germline V gene are SGHAT and FQNNGV.

The CDR3 protein is CASSTSSGGGYLRVVTGELFF. The CDR3 DNA reads TGCGCCAGCAGCACATCATCGGGAGGGGGCTATTTGAGGGTAGTGACCGGGGAGCTGTTTTTT. The chain combines TRBV4-1 with TRBJ2-2; D perhaps matches TRBD2 (8 bases). V was trimmed by 5 bases and J by 5 bases, leaving 33 bases between them. The CDR3 extends over 21 amino acids. Germline CDR1 reads MGHRA; CDR2 reads YSYEKL.

The rearrangement links TRBV27 to TRBJ2-2, with 7 nucleotides matching TRBD1. Trimming removed 1 base from V and 1 base from J; junction bases left unmatched: 12. Germline CDR1 is MNHEY and CDR2 is SMNVEV (reference sequence). CDR3 length equals 19 residues. The CDR3: CASSLFSRWDSENTGELFF. The CDR3 coding sequence is TGTGCCAGCAGTTTATTTTCTCGCTGGGACAGTGAGAACACCGGGGAGCTGTTTTTT.

The V call is TRBV6-6, the J call TRBJ2-2; no clear D gene. CDR3 length: 13 amino acids. V lost 8 bases and J 5 bases, leaving 12 bases between the germline ends. The germline V gene encodes CDR1 MNHNY and CDR2 SVGAGI (reference sequence). CDR3 sequence: CASSPVSTGELFF. In DNA form, the CDR3 reads TGTGCCAGCTCCCCCGTTTCGACCGGGGAGCTGTTTTTT.

This clone has just one count. The gene calls are TRBV30 and TRBJ2-2; D gene ambiguous. Germline values: CDR1 GTSNPN, CDR2 SVGIG (reference sequence). The V gene lost 3 bases and the J gene lost 3 bases, with 2 bases spanning the gap. The CDR3 consists of 11 residues. CDR3 sequence reads: CAWRDTGELFF. CDR3 sequence (DNA): TGTGCCTGGAGGGACACCGGGGAGCTGTTTTTT.

The V gene is TRBV12-3 or TRBV12-4, the J gene TRBJ2-7; TRBD1 matches at 7 bases. The CDR3 has 13 amino acids. V dropped 3 bases and J dropped 3; count of bases not matched to a gene: 2. CDR3 residues: CASSFSGGYEQYF. DNA for the CDR3: TGTGCCAGCAGTTTTTCAGGGGGCTACGAGCAGTACTTC.

This chain links TRBV6-5 with TRBJ1-1; D is ambiguous. Germline loops: CDR1 MNHEY, CDR2 SVGAGI. The CDR3 is 14 amino acids. V lost 3 bases, J lost 8 bases, and 16 bases lay in between. CDR3 coding DNA: TGTGCCAGCAGTTATTTGGGAACTGGCGCAGAAGCTTTCTTT. Protein product: CASSYLGTGAEAFF.